The clone carrying this T cell receptor beta chain has more than one count but fewer than ten. The CDR3 runs 14 residues. Between the trimmed V and J ends, which lost 4 bases and 4 bases, there was a span of 14 bases. Germline V lookup: CDR1 SGHRS, CDR2 YFSETQ. Unique molecular identifiers were in the cDNA, with template-switch universal primer binding. TCRdb redid the calling of the 5' RACE reads with MiXCR, one entry per CDR3 protein. The sample lists hundreds of thousands of distinct CDR3 sequences, roughly 20% occurring once. This record comes from a study of identical twins. A further study also used this sample, focusing on T cells expressing NK-cell markers. In that study: Researchers report these clonotypes also headed the CD3+CD56-NKG2C+ fraction in several donors. There remained a lack of clarity about HCMV specificity of expanded NKG2C+ T cell clones.

The sequence derives from a woman younger than 35 in good health. The sequenced sample consisted of PBMCs. The rearrangement uses TRBV5-1 and TRBJ1-1, with D perhaps TRBD1 (5 bases). In DNA form, the CDR3 reads TGCGCCAGCAGCAGCAGGGTGCGGAGCACTGAAGCTTTCTTT. Protein: CASSSRVRSTEAFF. Full variable domain (outside the CDR3, taken from reference TRBV5-1 and TRBJ1-1): KAGVTQTPRYLIKTRGQQVTLSCSPISGHRSVSWYQQTPGQGLQFLFEYFSETQRNKGNFPGRFSGRQFSNSRSEMNVSTLELGDSALYLCASSSRVRSTEAFFGQGTRLTVV.